Each of the 20 T cell receptor beta chains below was sequenced from the same sample in a study of T-cell reconstitution after alpha-beta-depleted transplantation in children. The TCRbeta library was prepared with unique molecular identifiers. TCRdb ran MiXCR on the PCR reads and lists one entry per CDR3 protein. Of around 370,000 distinct CDR3 sequences listed, about a tenth were seen once; the top ten hold more than 2%. Here the sequenced sample was PBMCs from the stem cell graft donor, taken from the stem cell graft. The receptors come from a human donor who donated a stem cell graft to a child with acute lymphoblastic leukemia.

This clonotype was detected many times. V is TRBV29-1 and J is TRBJ2-5; TRBD2 aligns across 7 bases. The CDR3 loop spans 15 amino acids. J was trimmed by 4 bases and V by 5 bases; bases with no gene match: 13. The germline V gene encodes CDR1 SQVTM and CDR2 ANQGSEA. CDR3 bases: TGCAGCGTTAAGCGGGGATTGGGGTGGAGAGAGACCCAGTACTTC. Translation gives CSVKRGLGWRETQYF. The full variable domain, with the rest looked up from reference TRBV29-1 and TRBJ2-5, is SAVISQKPSRDICQRGTSLTIQCQVDSQVTMMFWYRQQPGQSLTLIATANQGSEATYESGFVIDKFPISRPNLTFSTLTVSNMSPEDSSIYLCSVKRGLGWRETQYFGPGTRLLVL.

This clonotype was seen a handful of times. The J gene is TRBJ1-1, the V gene TRBV6-2 or TRBV6-3, with unresolved D. Trimming pared 6 bases from V and 3 bases from J, leaving 14 bases between. The germline CDR1 and CDR2 sequences are MNHEY and SVGEGT. CDR3 length equals 14 residues. CDR3 sequence: CASRGWPTDTEAFF. As DNA, the CDR3 is TGTGCCAGCAGGGGATGGCCTACCGACACTGAAGCTTTCTTT.

This clonotype was found a few times. V usage is TRBV2 and J usage is TRBJ2-5, with a weak D call TRBD2 (5 bases). The CDR3 is made up of 16 amino acids. The ends were cut back, 6 bases at V and 2 bases at J, with 19 bases in the middle. CDR1 SNHLY and CDR2 FYNNEI come from the germline V gene. The DNA of the CDR3 is TGTGCCAGCAGCGCCTACGCGCTAGCAATACAAGAGACCCAGTACTTC. Protein product: CASSAYALAIQETQYF.

This clonotype showed up many times. The V gene is TRBV28, the J gene TRBJ2-3; TRBD2 aligns across 7 bases. V trimming: 4 bases; J trimming: 2 bases; junction bases outside the gene matches: 3. The CDR3 has 14 amino acids. Germline CDR1 reads MDHEN; CDR2 reads SYDVKM. This chain's CDR3 is CASSSRLATDTQYF. For the CDR3, the DNA is TGTGCCAGCAGTTCCAGACTAGCCACAGATACGCAGTATTTT.

This clonotype was counted many times. This chain connects TRBV12-3 or TRBV12-4 to TRBJ2-7; D is unclear. There are 11 residues in the CDR3. The V and J ends lost 3 bases and 7 bases respectively, with 7 bases between them. DNA for the CDR3: TGTGCCAGCAGTTTCGCGGAGGAGCAGTACTTC. Translation gives CASSFAEEQYF.

In its sample, this clonotype was seen a few times. This sequence joins TRBV20-1 and TRBJ2-1, with D possibly being TRBD2 (5 bases). The ends were cut back, 3 bases at V and 4 bases at J, with 13 bases in the middle. Per germline, CDR1 DFQATT and CDR2 SNEGSKA (reference sequence). This CDR3 region has 14 residues. The CDR3 DNA reads as TGCAGTGCTAGGTCTGTTACGGGATACAATGAGCAGTTCTTC. Amino acids: CSARSVTGYNEQFF.

In DNA form, the CDR3 reads TGTGCCAGCTCACCGGGGAGTGGAGGACAGGGAAGATCCCAAGAGACCCAGTACTTC. It encodes CASSPGSGGQGRSQETQYF. V and J are TRBV18 and TRBJ2-5, with 8 nucleotides matching TRBD1. Germline-derived CDR1 and CDR2 are KGHSH and LQKENI. The CDR3 runs 19 residues. V was pared by 3 bases and J by 1 base, with 16 bases of the junction left unmatched.

The chain links TRBV7-6 to TRBJ2-1; possible D gene TRBD1, 6 bases. Germline assignment: CDR1 SGHVS and CDR2 FNYEAQ. V was trimmed by 4 bases and J by 9 bases, leaving 10 bases between them. The CDR3 runs to 12 residues. The CDR3 coding sequence is TGTGCCAGCAGCTCCCGACAGGCTGAGCAGTTCTTC. It translates to CASSSRQAEQFF.

This clonotype was recorded many times. This chain links TRBV7-8 with TRBJ2-1; D is undetermined. Between the trimmed V and J ends, which lost 6 bases and 8 bases, there was a span of 17 bases. The V gene's germline CDR1 is SGHVS and CDR2 FQNEAQ. The CDR3 extends over 14 amino acids. The CDR3 loop reads CASRRNAVFDEQFF. CDR3 DNA: TGTGCCAGCAGGCGGAACGCGGTGTTCGATGAGCAGTTCTTC.

This clonotype was counted ten times or more. J is TRBJ2-1 and V is TRBV29-1; D not resolved. V was clipped by 1 base and J by 10 bases, with 14 bases between them. Germline CDR1 and CDR2: SQVTM and ANQGSEA. This CDR3 has 13 amino acids. This chain's CDR3 is CSVEGPRSREQFF. Here the CDR3 DNA reads TGCAGCGTTGAAGGGCCCCGGTCGCGAGAGCAGTTCTTC.

This clonotype was seen ten or more times. The V call is TRBV28, the J call TRBJ2-2, with a possible D match to TRBD2 (6 bases). CDR1 is MDHEN, CDR2 SYDVKM, per germline. Trimming removed 2 bases from V and 7 bases from J, with 14 bases in between. The CDR3 sequence is 15 residues long. DNA for the CDR3: TGTGCCAGCAGTTTAATTGGGGGGTCCGGCGGGGAGCTGTTTTTT. Translating gives CASSLIGGSGGELFF.

This clonotype was counted at least ten times. The chain recombines TRBV4-1 with TRBJ1-1; the D gene is possibly TRBD1 (5 bases). V lost 1 base to trimming and J lost 4 bases, with 10 bases between them. Per germline, CDR1 MGHRA and CDR2 YSYEKL. The CDR3 consists of 14 residues. The CDR3 reads CASSQAGLGTEAFF. The CDR3 bases are TGCGCCAGCAGCCAAGCAGGGTTGGGCACTGAAGCTTTCTTT.

In this sample, this clonotype turned up many times. The J gene is TRBJ2-2, the V gene TRBV10-1; a possible D gene is TRBD1 (5 bases). Between the trimmed V and J ends, which lost 7 bases and 6 bases, there was a span of 15 bases. CDR1 WNHNN and CDR2 SYGVQD come from the germline V gene (reference sequence). This CDR3 comprises 14 residues. The chain's CDR3 is CASTVGRVPGELFF. The CDR3 DNA is TGCGCCAGCACGGTTGGCAGGGTACCCGGGGAGCTGTTTTTT.

This clonotype was detected a few times. The chain combines TRBV7-2 with TRBJ1-2; 7 nucleotides line up with TRBD1. With V trimmed by 5 bases and J by 4 bases, 10 bases remained unmatched. The CDR3 extends over 15 amino acids. The germline V gene encodes CDR1 SGHTA and CDR2 FQGNSA. CDR3 nucleotide sequence: TGTGCCAGCAGCATAAGACCGGGACAGATCTATGGCTACACCTTC. It translates to CASSIRPGQIYGYTF.

This clonotype appeared a few times. Written as DNA, the CDR3 is TGCAGTGCTAAAGGGACTAGCGGAGGATACGAGCAGTACTTC. It is translated as CSAKGTSGGYEQYF. The J gene is TRBJ2-7, the V gene TRBV20-1, with TRBD2 matching over 11 bases. Trimming took 4 bases from V and 4 from J; bases not matched to a gene: 6. This CDR3 contains 14 residues. Germline lookup yields CDR1 DFQATT and CDR2 SNEGSKA (reference sequence).

The chain is built from TRBV7-8 and TRBJ2-5, with D possibly TRBD1 on 7 matching bases. Germline CDR1 and CDR2: SGHVS and FQNEAQ. The germline V and J ends were trimmed by 5 bases and 9 bases, with 25 bases remaining between them. This CDR3 contains 16 residues. CDR3 in DNA: TGTGCCAGCAGCCCTAGGGGCGCAGGGGGGTGGGTGGCCCAGTACTTC. Translated: CASSPRGAGGWVAQYF.

The V gene is TRBV7-6, the J gene TRBJ2-7; a weak D match, TRBD2 (5 bases). The germline V gene encodes CDR1 SGHVS and CDR2 FNYEAQ. The CDR3 is made up of 15 amino acids. V was shortened by 2 bases and J by 0 bases, with 11 bases between the two germline ends. The CDR3 coding sequence is TGTGCCAGCAGCTTAAACCGGGGATCCTCCTACGAGCAGTACTTC. Translation gives CASSLNRGSSYEQYF.

This clonotype has a handful of counts. The J gene is TRBJ2-7, the V gene TRBV4-3; 9 nucleotides align to TRBD1. In germline, CDR1 is LGHNA, CDR2 YSLEER. V was clipped by 4 bases and J by 2 bases; unmatched bases: 6. The CDR3 contains 15 residues. The CDR3 loop is CASSPGQGHTYEQYF. The DNA of the CDR3 is TGCGCCAGCAGCCCGGGACAGGGCCACACCTACGAGCAGTACTTC.

This clonotype occurred many times. The genes are TRBV5-6 and TRBJ2-1; the D is unclear. The CDR3 contains 14 residues. Trimming stripped 2 bases from V and 3 bases from J, with 9 bases between. The V gene's germline CDR1 is SGHDT and CDR2 YYEEEE. CDR3 loop: CASSLAVNYNEQFF. Written as DNA, the CDR3 is TGTGCCAGCAGCTTAGCCGTTAACTACAATGAGCAGTTCTTC. Supplemented by reference TRBV5-6 and TRBJ2-1, the full variable domain reads DAGVTQSPTHLIKTRGQQVTLRCSPKSGHDTVSWYQQALGQGPQFIFQYYEEEERQRGNFPDRFSGHQFPNYSSELNVNALLLGDSALYLCASSLAVNYNEQFFGPGTRLTVL.

The gene calls are TRBV6-2 or TRBV6-3 and TRBJ2-1, with TRBD2 identical over 8 bases. This CDR3 has 16 amino acids. Germline CDR1 and CDR2: MNHEY and SVGEGT. V trimming: 6 bases; J trimming: 7 bases; junction bases outside the gene matches: 14. The CDR3 region is CASSPWYGRAWNEQFF. For the CDR3, the DNA is TGTGCCAGCAGCCCCTGGTACGGGAGGGCATGGAATGAGCAGTTCTTC.